These T cell receptor beta chains were read from a single sample in a study of blood T cell repertoires in COVID-19. Sequencing was performed with immunoSEQ multiplex PCR; in TCRdb, only in-frame clones are kept and a portion is missing. Of about 42,000 clones in the sample, about 85% are singletons; the top ten hold less than 7%. The sample was peripheral blood. The receptors shown here come from a man aged 45-65 years with active COVID-19. Both conserved end residues are part of each CDR3. Fields, in order: V gene, J gene, CDR3 length, CDR3 protein.

v_call: TRBV20-1; j_call: TRBJ2-1; cdr3_length: 16; cdr3_aa: CSASYFLKSSYNEQFF
v_call: TRBV5-1; j_call: TRBJ2-3; cdr3_length: 17; cdr3_aa: CASSLASSGPSTDTQYF
v_call: TRBV7-9; j_call: TRBJ2-1; cdr3_length: 16; cdr3_aa: CASSLDSGGVYNEQFF
v_call: TRBV2; j_call: TRBJ1-2; cdr3_length: 15; cdr3_aa: CASRGDSYLNYGYTF
v_call: TRBV7-2; j_call: TRBJ2-1; cdr3_length: 15; cdr3_aa: CASSLAPGGYNEQFF
v_call: TRBV28; j_call: TRBJ2-7; cdr3_length: 17; cdr3_aa: CASSLVFGSGRPYEQYF
v_call: TRBV5-4; j_call: TRBJ1-6; cdr3_length: 17; cdr3_aa: CASSSGQGATSGSPLHF
v_call: TRBV9; j_call: TRBJ2-1; cdr3_length: 15; cdr3_aa: CASSGDRGHVNEQFF
v_call: TRBV27; j_call: TRBJ2-7; cdr3_length: 18; cdr3_aa: CASSSWAGRAKTSYEQYF
v_call: TRBV11-3; j_call: TRBJ2-1; cdr3_length: 12; cdr3_aa: CASRPSGNEQFF
v_call: TRBV9; j_call: TRBJ2-7; cdr3_length: 15; cdr3_aa: CASSYGQGKNYEQYF
v_call: TRBV6-2/TRBV6-3; j_call: TRBJ1-2; cdr3_length: 13; cdr3_aa: CASSYVRGYGYTF
v_call: TRBV7-2; j_call: TRBJ1-6; cdr3_length: 12; cdr3_aa: CASRESNSPLHF
v_call: TRBV6-5; j_call: TRBJ2-7; cdr3_length: 14; cdr3_aa: CASKIGGASYEQYF
v_call: TRBV7-2; j_call: TRBJ2-7; cdr3_length: 15; cdr3_aa: CASSFSQAGSYEQYF
v_call: TRBV19; j_call: TRBJ2-5; cdr3_length: 15; cdr3_aa: CASSITGVRQETQYF
v_call: TRBV5-6; j_call: TRBJ1-4; cdr3_length: 16; cdr3_aa: CASSPNRGLTNEKLFF
v_call: TRBV16; j_call: TRBJ2-1; cdr3_length: 16; cdr3_aa: CASSPLTSGIDNEQFF
v_call: TRBV7-2; j_call: TRBJ1-2; cdr3_length: 15; cdr3_aa: CASSLVQQGVRGYTF
v_call: TRBV5-1; j_call: TRBJ2-5; cdr3_length: 14; cdr3_aa: CASSSLAGEETQYF
v_call: TRBV6-5; j_call: TRBJ1-4; cdr3_length: 12; cdr3_aa: CASSSGNEKLFF
v_call: TRBV28; j_call: TRBJ1-5; cdr3_length: 14; cdr3_aa: CASSTGTGVQPQHF
v_call: TRBV19; j_call: TRBJ2-5; cdr3_length: 17; cdr3_aa: CASSVPPGHLSQETQYF
v_call: TRBV27; j_call: TRBJ1-2; cdr3_length: 14; cdr3_aa: CASSSTGQGWGYTF
v_call: TRBV10-3; j_call: TRBJ2-5; cdr3_length: 14; cdr3_aa: CAISDPSGRETQYF
v_call: TRBV7-9; j_call: TRBJ2-7; cdr3_length: 15; cdr3_aa: CASSQGASTLTGQYF
v_call: TRBV11-2; j_call: TRBJ2-3; cdr3_length: 16; cdr3_aa: CASSLTGTGSTDTQYF
v_call: TRBV11-3; j_call: TRBJ2-7; cdr3_length: 17; cdr3_aa: CASSLGPAATKTYEQYF
v_call: TRBV10-3; j_call: TRBJ2-5; cdr3_length: 14; cdr3_aa: CATRGASGEETQYF
v_call: TRBV24-1; j_call: TRBJ2-2; cdr3_length: 16; cdr3_aa: CATSGIGRGQFGELFF
v_call: TRBV5-1; j_call: TRBJ2-2; cdr3_length: 16; cdr3_aa: CASRSKATKDTGELFF
v_call: TRBV4-2; j_call: TRBJ2-1; cdr3_length: 15; cdr3_aa: CASSQDKLAGNEQFF
v_call: TRBV21-1; j_call: TRBJ2-7; cdr3_length: 19; cdr3_aa: CASSSPRGVYGLAGYEQYF
v_call: TRBV19; j_call: TRBJ1-2; cdr3_length: 10; cdr3_aa: CASRSNGYTF
v_call: TRBV9; j_call: TRBJ1-2; cdr3_length: 16; cdr3_aa: CASSAGTGRDLRGYTF
v_call: TRBV21-1; j_call: TRBJ2-1; cdr3_length: 15; cdr3_aa: CASSKAPAEDNEQFF
v_call: TRBV3-1/TRBV3-2; j_call: TRBJ2-7; cdr3_length: 10; cdr3_aa: CASGTYEQYF
v_call: TRBV14; j_call: TRBJ2-5; cdr3_length: 15; cdr3_aa: CASSQARGTQETQYF
v_call: TRBV5-1; j_call: TRBJ2-7; cdr3_length: 14; cdr3_aa: CASRREAGSYEQYF
v_call: TRBV5-1; j_call: TRBJ2-7; cdr3_length: 14; cdr3_aa: CASSQGLDPNEQYF
v_call: TRBV6-1; j_call: TRBJ2-1; cdr3_length: 16; cdr3_aa: CASSESPENSYNEQFF